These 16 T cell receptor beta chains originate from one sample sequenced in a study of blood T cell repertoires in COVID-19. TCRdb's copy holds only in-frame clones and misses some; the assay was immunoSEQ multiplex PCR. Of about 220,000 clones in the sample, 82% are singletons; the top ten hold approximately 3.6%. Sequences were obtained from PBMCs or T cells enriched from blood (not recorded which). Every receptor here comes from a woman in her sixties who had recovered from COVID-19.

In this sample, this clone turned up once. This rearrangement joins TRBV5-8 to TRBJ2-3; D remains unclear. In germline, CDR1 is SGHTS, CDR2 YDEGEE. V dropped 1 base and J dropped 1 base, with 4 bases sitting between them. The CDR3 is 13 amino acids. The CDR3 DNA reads TGTGCCAGCAGCTTGCCAGGCACAGATACGCAGTATTTT. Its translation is CASSLPGTDTQYF.

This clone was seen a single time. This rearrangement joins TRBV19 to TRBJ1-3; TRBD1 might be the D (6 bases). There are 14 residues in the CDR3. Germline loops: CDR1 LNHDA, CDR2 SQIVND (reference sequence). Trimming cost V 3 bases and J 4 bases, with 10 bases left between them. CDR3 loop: CASSITGPGNTIYF. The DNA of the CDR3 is TGTGCCAGTAGTATCACAGGGCCCGGAAACACCATATATTTT. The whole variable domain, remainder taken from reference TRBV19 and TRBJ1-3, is DGGITQSPKYLFRKEGQNVTLSCEQNLNHDAMYWYRQDPGQGLRLIYYSQIVNDFQKGDIAEGYSVSREKKESFPLTVTSAQKNPTAFYLCASSITGPGNTIYFGEGSWLTVV.

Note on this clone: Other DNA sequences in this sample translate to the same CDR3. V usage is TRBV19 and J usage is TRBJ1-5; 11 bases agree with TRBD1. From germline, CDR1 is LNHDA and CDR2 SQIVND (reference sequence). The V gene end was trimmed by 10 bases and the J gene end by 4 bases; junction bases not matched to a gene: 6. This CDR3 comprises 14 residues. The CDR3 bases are TGTGCCATCTCCGGGACAGGGGGAAATCAGCCCCAGCATTTT. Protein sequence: CAISGTGGNQPQHF.

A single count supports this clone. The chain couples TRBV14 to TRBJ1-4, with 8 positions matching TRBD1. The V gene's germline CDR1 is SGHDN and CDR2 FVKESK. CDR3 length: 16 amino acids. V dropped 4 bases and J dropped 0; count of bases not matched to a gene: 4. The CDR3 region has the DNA TGTGCCAGCAGCCCAGGGACAGGAACAACTAATGAAAAACTGTTTTTT. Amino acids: CASSPGTGTTNEKLFF.

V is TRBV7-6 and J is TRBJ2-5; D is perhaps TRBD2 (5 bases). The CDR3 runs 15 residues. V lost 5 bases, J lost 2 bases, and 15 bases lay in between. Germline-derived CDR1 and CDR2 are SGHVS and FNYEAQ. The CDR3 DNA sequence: TGTGCCAGCAGCCCGTATGGGAGCAGACAAGAGACCCAGTACTTC. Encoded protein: CASSPYGSRQETQYF.

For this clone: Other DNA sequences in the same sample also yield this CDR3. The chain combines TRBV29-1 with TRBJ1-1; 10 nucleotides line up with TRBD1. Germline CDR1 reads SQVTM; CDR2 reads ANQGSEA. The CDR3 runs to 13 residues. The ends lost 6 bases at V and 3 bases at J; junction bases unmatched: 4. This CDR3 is CSVTGTGDTEAFF. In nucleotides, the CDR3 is TGCAGCGTAACCGGGACAGGGGACACTGAAGCTTTCTTT.

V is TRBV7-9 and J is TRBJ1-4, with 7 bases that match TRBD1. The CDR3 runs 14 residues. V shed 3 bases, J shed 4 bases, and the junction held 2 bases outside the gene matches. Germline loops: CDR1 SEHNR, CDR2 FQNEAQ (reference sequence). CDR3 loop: CASSLGQINEKLFF. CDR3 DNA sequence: TGTGCCAGCAGCTTGGGACAGATTAATGAAAAACTGTTTTTT.

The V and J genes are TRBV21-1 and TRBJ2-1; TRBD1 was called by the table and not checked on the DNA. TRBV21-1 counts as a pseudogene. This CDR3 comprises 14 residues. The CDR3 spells CASSNRGLYNEQFF. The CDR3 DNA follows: TGTGCCAGCAGTAACAGGGGTCTTTACAATGAGCAGTTCTTC.

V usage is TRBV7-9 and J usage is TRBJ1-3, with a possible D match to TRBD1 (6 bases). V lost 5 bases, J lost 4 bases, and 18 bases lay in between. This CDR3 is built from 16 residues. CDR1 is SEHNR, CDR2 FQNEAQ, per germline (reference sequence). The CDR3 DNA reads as TGTGCCAGCAGCGCCCGAGTCAGGGGTTACGGAAACACCATATATTTT. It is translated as CASSARVRGYGNTIYF.

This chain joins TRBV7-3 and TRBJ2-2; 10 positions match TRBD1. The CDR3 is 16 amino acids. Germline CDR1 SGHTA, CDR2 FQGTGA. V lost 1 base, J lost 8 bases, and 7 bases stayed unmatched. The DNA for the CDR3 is TGTGCCAGCAGCTTAAGACAGGGGGCGTTTTGGGGGGAGCTGTTTTTT. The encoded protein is CASSLRQGAFWGELFF.

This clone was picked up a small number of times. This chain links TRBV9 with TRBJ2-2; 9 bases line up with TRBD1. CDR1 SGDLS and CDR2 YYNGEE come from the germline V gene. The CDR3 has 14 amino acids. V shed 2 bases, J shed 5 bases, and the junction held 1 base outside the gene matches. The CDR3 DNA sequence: TGTGCCAGCAGCGTCGGGACAGGGACCGGGGAGCTGTTTTTT. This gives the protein CASSVGTGTGELFF.

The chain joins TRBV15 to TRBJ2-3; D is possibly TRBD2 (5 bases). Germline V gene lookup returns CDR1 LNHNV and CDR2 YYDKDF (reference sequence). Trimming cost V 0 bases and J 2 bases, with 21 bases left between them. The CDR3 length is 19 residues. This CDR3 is CATSRDLAYPSRYTDTQYF. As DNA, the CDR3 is TGTGCCACCAGCAGAGATCTGGCTTATCCTAGCAGATACACAGATACGCAGTATTTT.

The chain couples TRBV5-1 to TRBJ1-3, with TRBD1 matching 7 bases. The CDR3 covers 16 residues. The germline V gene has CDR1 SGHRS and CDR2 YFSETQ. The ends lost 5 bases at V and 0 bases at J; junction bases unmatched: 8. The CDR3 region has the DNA TGCGCCAGCAGTTTGACCTCAGGGGGCTCTGGAAACACCATATATTTT. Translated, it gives CASSLTSGGSGNTIYF. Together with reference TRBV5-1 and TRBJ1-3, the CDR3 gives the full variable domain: KAGVTQTPRYLIKTRGQQVTLSCSPISGHRSVSWYQQTPGQGLQFLFEYFSETQRNKGNFPGRFSGRQFSNSRSEMNVSTLELGDSALYLCASSLTSGGSGNTIYFGEGSWLTVV.

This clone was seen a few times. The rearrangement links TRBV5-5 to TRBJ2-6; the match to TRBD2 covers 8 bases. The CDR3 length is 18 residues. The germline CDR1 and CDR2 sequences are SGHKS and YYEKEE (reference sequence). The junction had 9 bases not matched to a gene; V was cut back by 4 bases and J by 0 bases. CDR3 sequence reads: CASSQDSGESSGANVLTF. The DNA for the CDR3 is TGTGCCAGCAGCCAGGATAGCGGGGAGAGCTCTGGGGCCAACGTCCTGACTTTC.

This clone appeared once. The DNA of the CDR3 is TGTGCCATCAGGGACAGGGAGCACGATGGCTACACCTTC. Translation: CAIRDREHDGYTF. The chain combines TRBV10-3 with TRBJ1-2; 8 nucleotides align to TRBD1. There are 13 residues in the CDR3. Germline assignment: CDR1 ENHRY and CDR2 SYGVKD. V lost 6 bases to trimming and J lost 6 bases; unmatched junction nucleotides: 6.

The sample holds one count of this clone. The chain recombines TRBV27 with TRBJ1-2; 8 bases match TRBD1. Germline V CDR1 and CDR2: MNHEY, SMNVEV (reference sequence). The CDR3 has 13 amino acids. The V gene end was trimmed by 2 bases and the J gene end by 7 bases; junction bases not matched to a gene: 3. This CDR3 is CASSLGQGGGYTF. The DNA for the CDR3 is TGTGCCAGCAGTTTAGGACAGGGAGGTGGCTACACCTTC.